Listed below are T cell receptor beta chains from one sample, sequenced in a study of T cell responses to AZD1222 COVID-19 vaccine. Data came from immunoSEQ multiplex PCR; TCRdb stores just in-frame clones and leaves some out. The sample contains roughly 100,000 clones, around 87% of which appear only once. The material sequenced was peripheral blood, taken 28 days after the second AZD1222 dose. Receptors were obtained from an adult who received the AZD1222 COVID-19 vaccine. Each CDR3 is given with its conserved first and last residue. D genes are given only for firm matches. Size values are once, few and many counts, or a class for expanded clones, and some rows have none.

-	-	TRBV28	TRBJ2-7	CASSTPVSAGWDEQYF	TGTGCCAGCAGTACCCCCGTTTCGGCAGGGTGGGACGAGCAGTACTTC
-	once	TRBV15	TRBJ1-6	CATSRDRGRNSPLHF	TGTGCCACCAGCAGAGATAGGGGCAGAAATTCACCCCTCCACTTT
-	-	TRBV7-2	TRBJ2-1	CASSSFASASSYNEQFF	TGTGCCAGCAGCTCATTCGCTAGCGCTAGCTCCTACAATGAGCAGTTCTTC
-	-	TRBV27	TRBJ1-2	CASKGEDYGYTF	TGTGCCAGCAAAGGGGAGGACTATGGCTACACCTTC
-	once	TRBV6-5	TRBJ2-1	CASSYSVLYNEQFF	TGTGCCAGCAGTTACTCAGTCCTATACAATGAGCAGTTCTTC
-	-	TRBV9	TRBJ2-2	CASSVESGRTGELFF	TGTGCCAGCAGCGTAGAGTCAGGGAGGACCGGGGAGCTGTTTTTT
-	-	TRBV29-1	TRBJ1-2	CSVEVPSTQSYGYTF	TGCAGCGTTGAAGTGCCCAGCACGCAGAGCTATGGCTACACCTTC
-	-	TRBV5-6	TRBJ2-3	CASSLDVGDTQYF	TGTGCCAGCAGCTTGGATGTCGGAGATACGCAGTATTTT
TRBD1	-	TRBV6-2/TRBV6-3	TRBJ2-7	CASSIGTGAYEQYF	TGTGCCAGCAGTATCGGGACAGGGGCCTACGAGCAGTACTTC
TRBD2	once	TRBV10-3	TRBJ2-7	CAISALAGDYEQYF	TGTGCCATCAGTGCCCTAGCGGGGGACTACGAGCAGTACTTC
-	-	TRBV12-3/TRBV12-4	TRBJ2-7	CASSLATLYEQYF	TGTGCCAGCAGTTTAGCGACCCTCTACGAGCAGTACTTC
-	-	TRBV6-6	TRBJ2-7	CASTWAASYEQYF	TGTGCCAGCACTTGGGCGGCTTCCTACGAGCAGTACTTC
TRBD1	-	TRBV7-2	TRBJ2-7	CASSFTGTGTRNEQYF	TGTGCCAGCAGTTTTACCGGGACAGGGACCCGGAACGAGCAGTACTTC
-	-	TRBV5-1	TRBJ1-5	CASSLQGTSNQPQHF	TGCGCCAGCAGCTTGCAGGGAACGAGCAATCAGCCCCAGCATTTT
-	few	TRBV12-3/TRBV12-4	TRBJ2-1	CASSFAVVHEQFF	TGTGCCAGCAGTTTTGCGGTTGTCCATGAGCAGTTCTTC
TRBD2	-	TRBV4-3	TRBJ2-3	CASSGLAGGRGDTQYF	TGCGCCAGCAGCGGACTAGCGGGAGGGCGAGGAGATACGCAGTATTTT
-	-	TRBV19	TRBJ2-7	CASRGTTYEQYF	TGTGCCAGCCGCGGGACCACCTACGAGCAGTACTTC
-	once	TRBV5-1	TRBJ1-1	CASSLEQMNTEAFF	TGCGCCAGCAGCTTAGAACAGATGAACACTGAAGCTTTCTTT
-	-	TRBV7-2	TRBJ2-3	CASSFGLSTDTQYF	TGTGCCAGCAGCTTCGGGTTGTCGACAGATACGCAGTATTTT
TRBD1	-	TRBV27	TRBJ1-4	CASSWRGPGEKLFF	TGTGCCAGCAGTTGGAGGGGGCCGGGTGAAAAACTGTTTTTT
-	-	TRBV7-2	TRBJ2-1	CASSLMWASYNEQFF	TGTGCCAGCAGCTTAATGTGGGCCTCCTACAATGAGCAGTTCTTC
TRBD2	-	TRBV30	TRBJ2-7	CAWGTSGSYEQYF	TGTGCCTGGGGGACTAGCGGCTCCTACGAGCAGTACTTC
-	-	TRBV7-2	TRBJ2-7	CASSPTPGTATYEQYF	TGTGCCAGCAGCCCCACCCCCGGGACGGCAACCTACGAGCAGTACTTC
-	-	TRBV6-5	TRBJ2-2	CASSLEGRGTGELFF	TGTGCCAGCAGTTTAGAAGGCCGGGGAACCGGGGAGCTGTTTTTT
-	-	TRBV4-1	TRBJ2-1	CASSQDRNPLGYNEQFF	TGCGCCAGCAGCCAAGATAGGAACCCATTGGGCTACAATGAGCAGTTCTTC
-	-	TRBV19	TRBJ1-1	CASSTGRVEAFF	TGTGCCAGTAGTACAGGAAGAGTTGAAGCTTTCTTT
-	-	TRBV7-2	TRBJ2-4	CASSSSRILAKNIQYF	TGTGCCAGCAGTTCCTCGAGGATTCTAGCCAAAAACATTCAGTACTTC
-	-	TRBV30	TRBJ1-2	CAWVRQINYGYTF	TGTGCCTGGGTACGACAGATTAACTATGGCTACACCTTC
-	-	TRBV2	TRBJ1-4	CASSLERGEKLFF	TGTGCCAGCAGCCTGGAACGGGGTGAAAAACTGTTTTTT
-	-	TRBV14	TRBJ2-7	CASSQWAKDEQYF	TGTGCCAGCAGCCAATGGGCTAAGGACGAGCAGTACTTC
-	-	TRBV12-2	TRBJ2-7	CASRSLCEGGTSYEQYF	TGTGCAAGTCGCTCCCTTTGTGAGGGTGGAACCTCCTACGAGCAGTACTTC
TRBD1	-	TRBV10-3	TRBJ2-7	CAITETGVYEQYF	TGTGCCATCACCGAGACAGGGGTCTACGAGCAGTACTTC
-	-	TRBV6-5	TRBJ1-6	CASSYSVGTGGSPLHF	TGTGCCAGCAGTTACTCGGTTGGGACGGGGGGTTCACCCCTCCACTTT
-	-	TRBV27	TRBJ2-6	CASKDLSGANVLTF	TGTGCCAGCAAGGATCTCTCTGGGGCCAACGTCCTGACTTTC
-	-	TRBV7-3	TRBJ1-5	CASSFGQNQPQHF	TGTGCCAGCAGCTTTGGACAGAATCAGCCCCAGCATTTT
-	-	TRBV11-3	TRBJ1-1	CASSLSGALNTEAFF	TGTGCCAGCAGCTTAAGTGGAGCTTTGAACACTGAAGCTTTCTTT
-	few	TRBV19	TRBJ2-7	CASSIRSASVYEQYF	TGTGCCAGTAGTATTCGCTCGGCTAGCGTCTACGAGCAGTACTTC
-	-	TRBV20-1	TRBJ2-3	CSASQSEDTQYF	TGCAGTGCTAGTCAAAGCGAGGATACGCAGTATTTT
-	-	TRBV7-6	TRBJ1-1	CASSKELNTEAFF	TGTGCCAGCAGCAAGGAACTGAACACTGAAGCTTTCTTT
TRBD1	-	TRBV28	TRBJ2-7	CASSLSTGTGLGPSYEQYF	TGTGCCAGCAGTTTGTCCACCGGGACAGGGCTCGGACCCTCCTACGAGCAGTACTTC
-	-	TRBV28	TRBJ1-1	CASSLPGGNTEAFF	TGTGCCAGCAGTTTACCCGGCGGAAACACTGAAGCTTTCTTT
-	-	TRBV24-1	TRBJ2-1	CATEAGKSSYNEQFF	TGTGCCACCGAGGCGGGTAAAAGCTCCTACAATGAGCAGTTCTTC
-	-	TRBV6-5	TRBJ2-2	CASSYQAAGELFF	TGTGCCAGCAGCTACCAGGCTGCCGGGGAGCTGTTTTTT
TRBD2	once	TRBV9	TRBJ2-1	CASSVVRDGRVPNEQFF	TGTGCCAGCAGCGTAGTTAGGGACGGGAGGGTGCCCAATGAGCAGTTCTTC
-	-	TRBV5-1	TRBJ1-3	CASSLEFTGSGNTIYF	TGCGCCAGCAGCTTGGAATTTACAGGGTCTGGAAACACCATATATTTT
-	-	TRBV7-2	TRBJ1-5	CASSSRAGPQHF	TGTGCCAGCAGCTCCAGGGCGGGGCCCCAGCATTTT
-	-	TRBV3-1/TRBV3-2	TRBJ2-7	CASSHRVHTYEQYF	TGTGCCAGCAGCCATAGAGTCCATACCTACGAGCAGTACTTC
TRBD2	-	TRBV5-4	TRBJ2-7	CASSWGTSGREHEQYF	TGTGCCAGCAGCTGGGGGACTAGCGGGAGAGAACACGAGCAGTACTTC
TRBD1	-	TRBV11-2	TRBJ2-5	CASRTYDRGETQYF	TGTGCCAGCAGGACCTATGACAGGGGAGAGACCCAGTACTTC
-	-	TRBV5-1	TRBJ1-3	CASTQGTGNTIYF	TGCGCCAGCACCCAGGGCACTGGAAACACCATATATTTT
TRBD1	-	TRBV7-3	TRBJ1-2	CASSWDRANGYTF	TGTGCCAGCAGCTGGGACAGGGCTAATGGCTACACCTTC
-	few	TRBV19	TRBJ2-1	CASSLNTFSYNEQFF	TGTGCCAGCTCTTTAAACACGTTCTCCTACAATGAGCAGTTCTTC
-	-	TRBV2	TRBJ2-7	CASGRIIYEQYF	TGTGCCAGCGGCAGGATTATCTACGAGCAGTACTTC
-	once	TRBV5-1	TRBJ2-1	CASSSLGPYNEQFF	TGCGCCAGCAGCTCGTTGGGACCCTACAATGAGCAGTTCTTC
-	-	TRBV7-7	TRBJ2-5	CASSFGQKETQYF	TGTGCTAGCAGCTTTGGGCAGAAAGAGACCCAGTACTTC